This TCR beta chain is from a study of blood T cell repertoires in COVID-19. Study as a whole: Spain, Italy and the United States supplied samples that represented acute and convalescent COVID-19. Sources were T cells, B-cell-depleted T cells, or PBMCs; the material itself was cDNA or gDNA.

Authors' analysis steps: How many nucleated cells were present was estimated from reference gene primer amplification. TCRdb's copy holds only in-frame clones and misses some; the assay was immunoSEQ multiplex PCR. V, J and clone size are those of that table, while D and trimming were read from the DNA. This sample yields roughly 250,000 clones, of which 86% are seen a single time; 9.5% to 15% belongs to the top ten. This receptor was taken from a woman aged 30 to 39 with COVID-19, enrolled during active disease. Sequencing input: peripheral blood.

CDR3 amino acids: CASSVEGSTNEKLFF. For the CDR3, the DNA is TGTGCCAGCAGCGTAGAGGGGTCCACTAATGAAAAACTGTTTTTT. The chain combines TRBV9 with TRBJ1-4; D is perhaps TRBD1 (5 bases). Deletions cut 0 bases from V and 2 bases from J, with 8 bases between. CDR1 SGDLS and CDR2 YYNGEE come from the germline V gene. The length of the CDR3 is 15 residues.